The 25 T cell receptor delta chains below all came from one sample that was sequenced in a study of gamma-delta chains in newborns, infants, children. TCRdb processed the reads again with the CATT caller. Found here are 1,500 to 2,000 delta-chain clones, around 38% of them singletons; the top ten hold about 15%. What was sequenced was blood. The receptors derive from a child who had a fever.

The chain uses TRDV2 and TRDJ1, with 11 bases aligning to TRDD3. V lost 3 bases, J lost 0 bases, and 11 bases stayed unmatched. CDR3 length: 18 amino acids. CDR1 GEAIGNYY and CDR2 EKD come from the germline V gene. CDR3 sequence reads: CACDDILGDKGYTDKLIF. CDR3 DNA sequence: TGTGCCTGTGACGACATACTGGGGGATAAGGGGTACACCGATAAACTCATCTTT.

This clone has just a few counts. This chain uses TRDV3 with TRDJ1; TRDD3 matches 12 bases. The germline CDR1 and CDR2 sequences are TVYSNPD and GDNSRS (reference sequence). CDR3 length equals 21 residues. V lost 4 bases, J lost 3 bases, and 27 bases stayed unmatched. The CDR3 reads CASPSHPSYGGNWGIPDKLIF. For the CDR3, the DNA is TGTGCCTCCCCCTCCCATCCTTCCTACGGTGGAAACTGGGGGATACCCGATAAACTCATCTTT.

A word on this clone: The junction shows a germline mismatch at one end, possibly a read error. The chain links TRDV2 to TRDJ1; D perhaps matches TRDD3 (6 bases). CDR1 GEAIGNYY and CDR2 EKD come from the germline V gene. CDR3 size: 16 residues. CDR3 sequence (DNA): TGTGCCTGTGGCACCGTTTGGAGGGATAGTATCGATAAACTCATCTTT. This gives the protein CACGTVWRDSIDKLIF.

The chain recombines TRDV2 with TRDJ1, with 12 bases matching TRDD3. Germline V gene data show CDR1 as GEAIGNYY and CDR2 as EKD. The CDR3 loop spans 18 amino acids. The trim removed 0 bases at V and 0 bases at J, leaving 7 bases unmatched. The CDR3 nucleotides read TGTGCCTGTGACACCATTCCTGGGGGATACGACAACACCGATAAACTCATCTTT. Protein: CACDTIPGGYDNTDKLIF.

A word on this clone: This CDR3 is also generated by other DNA sequences in the sample. The chain recombines TRDV2 with TRDJ2, with 8 nucleotides matching TRDD3. The germline CDR1 and CDR2 sequences are GEAIGNYY and EKD. Trimming at V came to 0 bases and at J to 8 bases, leaving 7 bases not matched to a gene. This CDR3 comprises 15 residues. The CDR3, as DNA: TGTGCCTGTGACACCGTAGGGGATACTCCCGCACAACTCTTCTTT. Residues: CACDTVGDTPAQLFF.

Remarks on this clone: Since a much larger clone is just one base distant, this may be a read error. The chain is built from TRDV2 and TRDJ1; TRDD3 agrees at 9 bases. The germline CDR1 and CDR2 sequences are GEAIGNYY and EKD. CDR3 length: 15 residues. CDR3 coding DNA: TGTGCCCGTGACTTACTGGGGGAGTACACCGATAAACTCATCTTT. This translates into CARDLLGEYTDKLIF.

V gene TRDV2 combines with J gene TRDJ1; D is ambiguous. Trimming shortened V by 1 base and J by 1 base, and 18 bases separated the two germline ends. The germline gives CDR1 GEAIGNYY, CDR2 EKD. This CDR3 has 17 amino acids. The CDR3 sequence: CACDTLHRGGITDKLIF. The CDR3 DNA follows: TGTGCCTGTGACACTCTGCATCGGGGTGGCATCACCGATAAACTCATCTTT.

This clone was seen a few times. The chain recombines TRDV2 with TRDJ1; D not certain. V shed 0 bases and J shed 1 base, with 5 bases lying between them. The CDR3 totals 13 residues. Germline values: CDR1 GEAIGNYY, CDR2 EKD. Here the CDR3 reads CACDTGVTDKLIF. CDR3 in DNA: TGTGCCTGTGACACCGGGGTCACCGATAAACTCATCTTT.

This clone was seen a handful of times. In the same sample, other DNA sequences code for this CDR3. The J gene is TRDJ1, the V gene TRDV2, with a tentative D call TRDD3 (6 bases). Germline assignment: CDR1 GEAIGNYY and CDR2 EKD. Deletions cut 3 bases from V and 0 bases from J, with 16 bases between. The CDR3 sequence is 16 residues long. The CDR3 spells CACDGLGTANTDKLIF. The CDR3 region has the DNA TGTGCCTGTGACGGCCTGGGGACCGCGAACACCGATAAACTCATCTTT.

Within the sample, this clone is large. The junction and the germline gene differ at one end; a read error may be behind it. This chain links TRDV2 with TRDJ1, with 9 bases that match TRDD3. Germline assignment: CDR1 GEAIGNYY and CDR2 EKD. The CDR3 runs 14 residues. CDR3 amino acids: CACDFLGDSEKLIF. For the CDR3, the DNA is TGTGCCTGTGACTTCCTGGGGGATTCCGAGAAACTCATCTTT.

This clone was observed a few times. The rearrangement joins TRDV2 to TRDJ1; the match to TRDD3 covers 9 bases. The CDR3 spans 16 residues. In germline, CDR1 is GEAIGNYY, CDR2 EKD. V lost 3 bases, J lost 0 bases, and 7 bases stayed unmatched. CDR3 amino acids: CACDQSTGGHTDKLIF. The CDR3 coding sequence is TGTGCCTGTGACCAGAGTACTGGGGGACACACCGATAAACTCATCTTT.

The genes are TRDV2 and TRDJ1; 11 nucleotides agree with TRDD3. CDR3 length: 17 residues. Germline-derived CDR1 and CDR2 are GEAIGNYY and EKD. With V trimmed by 6 bases and J by 1 base, 12 bases remained unmatched. This CDR3 reads CACNALLGDKCTDKLIF. The CDR3 bases are TGTGCCTGTAACGCCCTACTGGGGGATAAATGCACCGATAAACTCATCTTT.

V and J are TRDV2 and TRDJ1; 11 bases align to TRDD3. The germline V gene encodes CDR1 GEAIGNYY and CDR2 EKD. The CDR3 extends over 20 amino acids. V was pared by 1 base and J by 3 bases, with 18 bases of the junction left unmatched. The CDR3 bases are TGTGCCTGTGACACTGTACCCAGACTGGGGGATAAGTCCGTCGCCGATAAACTCATCTTT. This gives the protein CACDTVPRLGDKSVADKLIF.

Concerning this clone: A read error may account for a junction end that differs from germline. This chain uses TRDV2 with TRDJ1, with 7 bases fitting TRDD3. CDR1 and CDR2 from the germline V gene are GEAIGNYY and EKD. The CDR3 has 15 amino acids. The CDR3 coding sequence is TGTGCCTGTGAGGGAGTCGGGGATAAGGACGATGAACTCATCTTT. It translates to CACEGVGDKDDELIF.

The genes are TRDV2 and TRDJ1, with D tentatively TRDD3 (6 bases). Trimming shortened V by 2 bases and J by 0 bases, and 21 bases separated the two germline ends. Germline CDR1 reads GEAIGNYY; CDR2 reads EKD. The CDR3 covers 18 residues. The CDR3 coding sequence is TGTGCCTGTGACAGCTTGGGGGGACGGCCGGCAGACACCGATAAACTCATCTTT. The encoded protein is CACDSLGGRPADTDKLIF.

This chain connects TRDV2 to TRDJ1; TRDD3 matches 8 bases. V shed 6 bases, J shed 0 bases, and the junction held 17 bases outside the gene matches. CDR1 and CDR2 (germline): GEAIGNYY, EKD. The CDR3 totals 18 residues. CDR3 protein: CACNVLLGAGLYTDKLIF. CDR3 DNA: TGTGCCTGTAACGTTTTACTGGGGGCCGGCCTTTACACCGATAAACTCATCTTT.

The rearrangement joins TRDV2 to TRDJ1; 9 bases are a match to TRDD3. V lost 0 bases to trimming and J lost 2 bases; unmatched junction nucleotides: 9. Germline values: CDR1 GEAIGNYY, CDR2 EKD. The CDR3 totals 17 residues. The CDR3 region is CACDTVSSLGDTDKLIF. In DNA, the CDR3 is TGTGCCTGTGACACCGTGTCAAGTCTGGGGGATACCGATAAACTCATCTTT.

About this clone: A much larger clone differs by one base, so this may be a read error. The J gene is TRDJ1, the V gene TRDV2; 11 bases line up with TRDD3. From germline, CDR1 is GEAIGNYY and CDR2 EKD. The CDR3 runs 19 residues. The trim removed 3 bases at V and 10 bases at J, leaving 24 bases unmatched. The CDR3 nucleotides are TGTGCCTGTGACTCTTTGCCTTCTTTGGGGGATACGTACATCTGGAGACTCATCTTT. Translation gives CACDSLPSLGDTYIWRLIF.

The chain combines TRDV2 with TRDJ1; the D is unclear. Trimming shortened V by 4 bases and J by 0 bases, and 23 bases separated the two germline ends. The CDR3 is made up of 18 amino acids. Germline V gene data show CDR1 as GEAIGNYY and CDR2 as EKD. The CDR3 sequence is CACDPVAQFGRNTDKLIF. CDR3 DNA sequence: TGTGCCTGTGATCCCGTGGCTCAGTTCGGGCGAAACACCGATAAACTCATCTTT.

This clone has a handful of counts. One end of the junction fails to match germline, which may point to a read error. This specimen includes other DNA sequences encoding the same CDR3. The chain joins TRDV2 to TRDJ1; 10 nucleotides align to TRDD3. The CDR3 contains 17 residues. Germline lookup yields CDR1 GEAIGNYY and CDR2 EKD. The CDR3 sequence is CACDTVRGIRFTDKLIF. The CDR3 coding sequence is TGCGCCTGTGACACCGTAAGGGGGATACGGTTTACCGATAAACTCATCTTT.

Note on this clone: Since a much larger clone is just one base distant, this may be a read error. Distinct nucleotide sequences in the sample also encode this CDR3. The chain recombines TRDV2 with TRDJ1; 13 bases line up with TRDD3. Germline values: CDR1 GEAIGNYY, CDR2 EKD. The CDR3 sequence is 16 residues long. This chain's CDR3 is CACDILGDTYTDKLIF. In nucleotides, the CDR3 is TGCGCCTGTGACATACTGGGGGATACGTACACCGATAAACTCATCTTT.

V is TRDV2 and J is TRDJ3; TRDD3 matches at 10 bases. The V segment lost 0 bases and the J segment 9 bases; nucleotides outside the gene matches: 16. The CDR3 is made up of 20 amino acids. Per germline, CDR1 GEAIGNYY and CDR2 EKD. CDR3: CACDTLGVGDTSRGTRQMFF. The CDR3 nucleotides read TGTGCCTGTGACACCCTGGGAGTGGGGGATACAAGCCGGGGCACCCGACAGATGTTTTTC.

The V and J genes are TRDV2 and TRDJ1; TRDD3 matches 13 bases. This CDR3 is built from 18 residues. Germline CDR1 reads GEAIGNYY; CDR2 reads EKD. J gave up 1 base and V 3 bases, and 10 bases lay outside the gene matches. The CDR3 is CACDEVLLGDTVTDKLIF. The CDR3 bases are TGTGCCTGTGACGAGGTTCTACTGGGGGATACGGTCACCGATAAACTCATCTTT.

In its sample, this clone was seen a few times. J is TRDJ1 and V is TRDV2; the D is unclear. The germline CDR1 and CDR2 sequences are GEAIGNYY and EKD. The CDR3 loop spans 18 amino acids. Trimming removed 0 bases at V and 0 bases at J, with 19 bases between. CDR3: CACDTVAPSTSYTDKLIF. The CDR3 region has the DNA TGTGCCTGTGACACCGTCGCCCCCTCTACTTCGTACACCGATAAACTCATCTTT.

The gene calls are TRDV2 and TRDJ1, with a possible D match to TRDD3 (5 bases). This CDR3 is 15 amino acids long. From germline, CDR1 is GEAIGNYY and CDR2 EKD. V lost 7 bases and J lost 9, with 26 bases in between. The CDR3 DNA reads as TGTGCCTGCGACCCGATTCCATTTGGGGCCGGAGAACTCATCTTT. Protein sequence: CACDPIPFGAGELIF.